A single sample gave rise to the 24 T cell receptor beta chains below, sequenced in a study of blood T cell repertoires in COVID-19. Profiled with immunoSEQ multiplex PCR; TCRdb holds only in-frame clones, not every one. The data contain just over 300,000 clones, around 86% of them singletons. The sample consisted of PBMCs or T cells enriched from blood (not recorded which). These receptor sequences come from a man aged 25 to 40 who had recovered from COVID-19.

The chain uses TRBV19 and TRBJ1-6; D might be TRBD1 (6 bases). Germline V gene lookup returns CDR1 LNHDA and CDR2 SQIVND (reference sequence). The CDR3 is made up of 14 amino acids. V was trimmed by 5 bases and J by 10 bases, leaving 15 bases between them. The chain's CDR3 is CASSAGDGGSPLHF. The CDR3 nucleotides are TGTGCCAGTAGTGCAGGGGACGGTGGGTCACCCCTCCACTTT. The full variable domain, completed using reference TRBV19 and TRBJ1-6, is DGGITQSPKYLFRKEGQNVTLSCEQNLNHDAMYWYRQDPGQGLRLIYYSQIVNDFQKGDIAEGYSVSREKKESFPLTVTSAQKNPTAFYLCASSAGDGGSPLHFGNGTRLTVT.

The chain uses TRBV25-1 and TRBJ2-7; D is undetermined. The CDR3 spans 16 residues. V was shortened by 2 bases and J by 1 base, with 15 bases between the two germline ends. Germline V CDR1 and CDR2: MGHDK, SYGVNS. This chain's CDR3 is CASSEAGSVASYEQYF. The CDR3 DNA follows: TGTGCCAGCAGTGAAGCCGGCAGCGTGGCTTCCTACGAGCAGTACTTC.

This clone was detected only once. The CDR3 region has the DNA TGTGCCAGCAGTGACCCCAGACGAGAGGGCTCCTACGAGCAGTACTTC. This sequence encodes CASSDPRREGSYEQYF. The chain has TRBV6-1 and TRBJ2-7; tentatively, D is TRBD2 (5 bases). The CDR3 contains 16 residues. Trimming left V 3 bases short and J 0 bases short, with 15 bases between. Germline V gene sequence: CDR1 MNHNS, CDR2 SASEGT.

The chain combines TRBV7-9 with TRBJ1-4; 8 bases line up with TRBD1. V shed 3 bases and J 11 bases; nucleotides not matched to a gene: 5. The CDR3 length is 13 residues. Per the germline V gene, CDR1 is SEHNR and CDR2 is FQNEAQ (reference sequence). CDR3 loop: CASSFDRGEKLFF. CDR3 DNA sequence: TGTGCCAGCAGCTTTGACAGGGGAGAGAAACTGTTTTTT.

Here the CDR3 reads CASSLGRYSPEAFF. The CDR3 nucleotides read TGCGCCAGCAGCTTGGGACGGTATAGCCCTGAAGCTTTCTTT. The rearrangement uses TRBV5-1 and TRBJ1-1; no definite D call. Germline V gene sequence: CDR1 SGHRS, CDR2 YFSETQ. This CDR3 has 14 residues. Trimming stripped 0 bases from V and 6 bases from J, with 12 bases between.

The chain joins TRBV18 to TRBJ1-4; TRBD1 matches at 7 bases. The V segment lost 6 bases and the J segment 5 bases; nucleotides outside the gene matches: 6. The germline gives CDR1 KGHSH, CDR2 LQKENI. The CDR3 contains 14 residues. The CDR3 sequence is CASSPTGRNEKLFF. CDR3 nucleotide sequence: TGTGCCAGCTCGCCGACAGGGAGGAATGAAAAACTGTTTTTT.

The V and J genes are TRBV6-5 and TRBJ2-2; the D gene is possibly TRBD1 (6 bases). The CDR3 contains 15 residues. Trimming took 8 bases from V and 7 from J, leaving 20 bases between them. The germline CDR1 and CDR2 sequences are MNHEY and SVGAGI. The chain's CDR3 is CASLRTVLGGGELFF. Here the CDR3 DNA reads TGTGCCAGCCTTAGGACGGTCCTAGGGGGCGGGGAGCTGTTTTTT.

V is TRBV7-9 and J is TRBJ2-5; D not resolved. With 5 bases removed from V and 4 bases from J, the gap between germline ends came to 11 bases. Germline V gene data show CDR1 as SEHNR and CDR2 as FQNEAQ (reference sequence). There are 13 residues in the CDR3. The CDR3 DNA sequence: TGTGCCAGCAGCCCAAGTCCGGGAGAGACCCAGTACTTC. Translating gives CASSPSPGETQYF.

This clone was seen more than once but under ten times. The V gene is TRBV3-1 (or the pseudogene TRBV3-2), the J gene TRBJ1-2; D uncertain. CDR3 length: 15 residues. Germline CDR1 reads LGHDT; CDR2 reads YNNKEL (reference sequence). V lost 0 bases and J lost 7, with 15 bases in between. CDR3 in DNA: TGTGCCAGCAGCCAAGATGGCGTCCGCGGTAGTGGCTACACCTTC. It is translated as CASSQDGVRGSGYTF.

J is TRBJ2-2 and V is TRBV13, with 8 bases aligning to TRBD2. V lost 5 bases to trimming and J lost 2 bases; unmatched junction nucleotides: 13. From germline, CDR1 is PRHDT and CDR2 FYEKMQ (reference sequence). The CDR3 covers 18 residues. The CDR3 sequence is CASSPRAGLADNTGELFF. The CDR3 DNA reads TGTGCCAGCAGCCCCCGCGCAGGACTAGCCGACAACACCGGGGAGCTGTTTTTT. Full variable domain (rest looked up from reference TRBV13 and TRBJ2-2): AAGVIQSPRHLIKEKRETATLKCYPIPRHDTVYWYQQGPGQDPQFLISFYEKMQSDKGSIPDRFSAQQFSDYHSELNMSSLELGDSALYFCASSPRAGLADNTGELFFGEGSRLTVL.

This clone was recorded only once. V usage is TRBV23-1 and J usage is TRBJ2-5; 8 nucleotides line up with TRBD1. Being an ORF, TRBV23-1 has a function that is uncertain. This CDR3 has 16 residues. The V segment lost 2 bases and the J segment 4 bases; nucleotides outside the gene matches: 9. The CDR3 loop is CASSQPRQGAPETQYF. CDR3 nucleotides: TGCGCCAGCAGTCAACCTCGGCAGGGGGCCCCAGAGACCCAGTACTTC.

CDR3 residues: CASSPGQGASEAFF. The CDR3 DNA reads TGTGCCAGCTCACCGGGACAGGGGGCGTCTGAAGCTTTCTTT. The V call is TRBV18, the J call TRBJ1-1; 12 nucleotides line up with TRBD1. The ends lost 3 bases at V and 6 bases at J; junction bases unmatched: 2. CDR1 and CDR2 from the germline V gene are KGHSH and LQKENI. The CDR3 spans 14 residues.

This clone was detected a few times. The chain is built from TRBV6-5 and TRBJ2-7; no reliable D call. CDR1 MNHEY and CDR2 SVGAGI come from the germline V gene. The V end was cut by 6 bases, the J end by 7 bases, with 13 bases between. The CDR3 runs to 12 residues. CDR3 protein: CASSRAASEQYF. The CDR3 DNA follows: TGTGCCAGCAGCCGCGCGGCCTCGGAGCAGTACTTC.

The chain employs TRBV7-9 and TRBJ2-1, with TRBD2 matching 15 bases. The CDR3 contains 17 residues. The germline V gene has CDR1 SEHNR and CDR2 FQNEAQ (reference sequence). V lost 5 bases, J lost 8 bases, and 10 bases stayed unmatched. CDR3 residues: CASSVGTSGGKGDEQFF. The CDR3, as DNA: TGTGCCAGCAGCGTTGGGACTAGCGGGGGGAAAGGGGATGAGCAGTTCTTC. The variable domain in full, completed from reference TRBV7-9 and TRBJ2-1, reads DTGVSQNPRHKITKRGQNVTFRCDPISEHNRLYWYRQTLGQGPEFLTYFQNEAQLEKSRLLSDRFSAERPKGSFSTLEIQRTEQGDSAMYLCASSVGTSGGKGDEQFFGPGTRLTVL.

The chain carries TRBV10-3 and TRBJ1-1; 8 bases match TRBD1. This CDR3 region has 13 residues. V lost 5 bases to trimming and J lost 4 bases; unmatched junction nucleotides: 3. Looked up from germline, CDR1 is ENHRY and CDR2 is SYGVKD. This CDR3 reads CAISTGGITEAFF. CDR3 sequence (DNA): TGTGCCATCAGTACAGGGGGGATCACTGAAGCTTTCTTT.

A single count supports this clone. This CDR3 is CASSLVWGQYEQFF. The CDR3 DNA follows: TGCGCCAGCAGCTTGGTTTGGGGGCAATATGAGCAGTTCTTC. The chain joins TRBV5-1 to TRBJ2-1; D might be TRBD1 (6 bases). The CDR3 consists of 14 residues. V was pared by 0 bases and J by 8 bases, with 12 bases between. Per the germline V gene, CDR1 is SGHRS and CDR2 is YFSETQ. Full variable domain (remainder filled in from reference TRBV5-1 and TRBJ2-1): KAGVTQTPRYLIKTRGQQVTLSCSPISGHRSVSWYQQTPGQGLQFLFEYFSETQRNKGNFPGRFSGRQFSNSRSEMNVSTLELGDSALYLCASSLVWGQYEQFFGPGTRLTVL.

This chain links TRBV27 with TRBJ2-2, with D unresolved. Germline assignment: CDR1 MNHEY and CDR2 SMNVEV (reference sequence). The CDR3 length is 12 residues. Trimming removed 5 bases from V and 9 bases from J, with 10 bases in between. CDR3 DNA sequence: TGTGCCAGCAGTCCCCAGTCCAGGGAGCTGTTTTTT. Protein: CASSPQSRELFF.

The rearrangement links TRBV7-9 to TRBJ1-3, with 7 bases identical to TRBD1. The CDR3 consists of 13 residues. V lost 4 bases, J lost 8 bases, and 5 bases stayed unmatched. The V gene's germline CDR1 is SEHNR and CDR2 FQNEAQ (reference sequence). The CDR3 nucleotides read TGTGCCAGCAGCTACAGACAGGGCGACACCATATATTTT. This gives the protein CASSYRQGDTIYF.

The genes are TRBV10-3 and TRBJ1-2; 7 positions agree with TRBD1. The CDR3 runs 14 residues. Germline V gene data show CDR1 as ENHRY and CDR2 as SYGVKD. The J segment lost 6 bases and the V segment lost 6 bases, leaving 10 bases of the junction unmatched. DNA for the CDR3: TGTGCCATCAGACTACCGACAGGGATGAATGGCTACACCTTC. It is translated as CAIRLPTGMNGYTF.

In DNA, the CDR3 is TGTGCCAGTAGTATAGGACTAGCGGGACAATACAATGAGCAGTTCTTC. Amino acids: CASSIGLAGQYNEQFF. J is TRBJ2-1 and V is TRBV19; 11 bases match TRBD2. The CDR3 has 16 amino acids. V lost 1 base, J lost 4 bases, and 3 bases stayed unmatched. Germline CDR1 and CDR2: LNHDA and SQIVND (reference sequence).

The J gene is TRBJ2-7, the V gene TRBV18, with TRBD2 identical over 7 bases. V trimming: 6 bases; J trimming: 2 bases; junction bases outside the gene matches: 10. The CDR3 sequence is 15 residues long. Germline CDR1 and CDR2: KGHSH and LQKENI. CDR3 in DNA: TGTGCCAGCTCGGGGGGGGAGCGGGGACCCTACGAGCAGTACTTC. It translates to CASSGGERGPYEQYF.

This chain uses TRBV10-3 with TRBJ2-5, with unresolved D. Trimming stripped 6 bases from V and 5 bases from J, with 10 bases between. Germline CDR1 ENHRY, CDR2 SYGVKD. The CDR3 is 12 residues long. CDR3 sequence (DNA): TGTGCCATCAGGACTGGTGGGGAGACCCAGTACTTC. Protein sequence: CAIRTGGETQYF.

The chain recombines TRBV4-1 with TRBJ2-3, with TRBD2 identical over 7 bases. The CDR3 has 19 residues. The junction had 13 bases not matched to a gene; V was cut back by 1 base and J by 0 bases. Germline V CDR1 and CDR2: MGHRA, YSYEKL. The CDR3 reads CASSQVSGSFGGSTDTQYF. The DNA of the CDR3 is TGCGCCAGCAGCCAAGTTAGCGGGTCGTTTGGCGGGAGCACAGATACGCAGTATTTT.

The V call is TRBV6-5, the J call TRBJ1-6, with 10 bases fitting TRBD1. Germline V gene sequence: CDR1 MNHEY, CDR2 SVGAGI. J was trimmed by 7 bases and V by 0 bases; bases with no gene match: 3. This CDR3 is built from 16 residues. The CDR3 protein is CASSYSTGGANSPLHF. The CDR3, as DNA: TGTGCCAGCAGTTACTCGACAGGGGGCGCAAATTCACCCCTCCACTTT.